These 17 T cell receptor beta chains came from one sample sequenced in a study of control samples from healthy donors and cancer patients. Here immunoSEQ multiplex PCR was the method, and the copy in TCRdb shows in-frame clones only, minus some. The table includes about 160,000 clones, around 95% detected once. Sequenced: blood. Receptor source: a woman between 40 and 55 years old in good health.

The chain has TRBV12-3 or TRBV12-4 and TRBJ1-3, with D unresolved. The V gene lost 4 bases and the J gene lost 3 bases, with 1 base spanning the gap. The CDR3 runs 11 residues. CDR3 protein: CASSYGNTIYF. The CDR3 bases are TGTGCCAGCAGTTATGGAAACACCATATATTTT.

The V and J genes are TRBV30 and TRBJ2-1; a weak D match, TRBD1 (6 bases). Deletions cut 0 bases from V and 12 bases from J, with 12 bases between. CDR1 and CDR2 (germline): GTSNPN, SVGIG (reference sequence). This CDR3 has 12 residues. Here the CDR3 reads CAWSVDGQTQFF. The CDR3 DNA follows: TGTGCCTGGAGTGTAGACGGACAGACGCAGTTCTTC.

CDR3 amino acids: CASTGIDNSPLHF. In DNA form, the CDR3 reads TGTGCCAGCACAGGGATAGATAATTCACCCCTCCACTTT. The chain links TRBV6-6 to TRBJ1-6, with a possible D match to TRBD1 (5 bases). The CDR3 length is 13 residues. Trimming stripped 7 bases from V and 5 bases from J, with 9 bases between. The germline V gene has CDR1 MNHNY and CDR2 SVGAGI (reference sequence).

The chain recombines TRBV9 with TRBJ2-7; a possible D gene is TRBD2 (6 bases). Per the germline V gene, CDR1 is SGDLS and CDR2 is YYNGEE. There are 14 residues in the CDR3. V was clipped by 4 bases and J by 3 bases, with 14 bases between them. Written as DNA, the CDR3 is TGTGCCAGCAGCCTGGTGGAGGGGAACTACGAGCAGTACTTC. Translated: CASSLVEGNYEQYF.

This sequence joins TRBV4-1 and TRBJ1-2; 8 nucleotides agree with TRBD1. The junction had 14 bases not matched to a gene; V was cut back by 1 base and J by 7 bases. CDR1 MGHRA and CDR2 YSYEKL come from the germline V gene. The CDR3 is 17 residues long. The CDR3 reads CASSQAFRQGLYGGYTF. The DNA of the CDR3 is TGCGCCAGCAGCCAAGCGTTCCGACAGGGGCTCTATGGTGGCTACACCTTC.

The chain has TRBV30 and TRBJ1-2; 10 bases agree with TRBD1. This CDR3 has 13 residues. Losses at the gene ends were 5 bases for V and 6 bases for J; bases not matched to a gene: 6. Per germline, CDR1 GTSNPN and CDR2 SVGIG (reference sequence). The CDR3 loop is CAWGGTGADGYTF. The CDR3 region has the DNA TGTGCCTGGGGGGGGACAGGGGCTGATGGCTACACCTTC.

This rearrangement joins TRBV18 to TRBJ1-2; the D gene is possibly TRBD1 (5 bases). The CDR3 totals 17 residues. CDR1 and CDR2 (germline): KGHSH, LQKENI. The V end lost 3 bases, the J end lost 8 bases, and 25 bases lay between the germline ends. As DNA, the CDR3 is TGTGCCAGCTCACCCGTTGGGTCCCAGGACACGCTCGGGGGCTACACCTTC. This translates into CASSPVGSQDTLGGYTF.

The rearrangement links TRBV4-3 to TRBJ2-2; 8 nucleotides agree with TRBD1. V was clipped by 4 bases and J by 5 bases; unmatched bases: 6. Germline V gives CDR1 LGHNA, CDR2 YSLEER. The CDR3 is 15 amino acids. DNA for the CDR3: TGCGCCAGCAGCCCGGACAGGGCTGGGACCGGGGAGCTGTTTTTT. It yields the protein CASSPDRAGTGELFF.

J is TRBJ2-1 and V is TRBV5-5; 11 bases match TRBD2. J was trimmed by 9 bases and V by 3 bases; bases with no gene match: 11. Germline V lookup: CDR1 SGHKS, CDR2 YYEKEE (reference sequence). The CDR3 loop spans 16 amino acids. The CDR3, as DNA: TGTGCCAGCAGCTCTTTTAGCGGGAGGGTCGGGCTTGAGCAGTTCTTC. Translating gives CASSSFSGRVGLEQFF.

The chain joins TRBV30 to TRBJ2-7; the D gene could be TRBD1 or TRBD2 (6 bases each). Deletions cut 7 bases from V and 4 bases from J, with 20 bases between. This CDR3 has 14 residues. Germline CDR1 is GTSNPN and CDR2 is SVGIG (reference sequence). The CDR3 DNA follows: TGTGCCTCCCAGGAGGCAGGGGAGGCATACGAGCAGTACTTC. Protein product: CASQEAGEAYEQYF. Based on the CDR3 plus reference TRBV30 and TRBJ2-7, the full variable domain is SQTIHQWPATLVQPVGSPLSLECTVEGTSNPNLYWYRQAAGRGLQLLFYSVGIGQISSEVPQNLSASRPQDRQFILSSKKLLLSDSGFYLCASQEAGEAYEQYFGPGTRLTVT.

This clone was recorded only once. The chain's CDR3 is CASSRVPGQGARVAAFF. CDR3 bases: TGTGCCAGTAGTAGAGTCCCGGGACAGGGGGCGCGTGTGGCAGCTTTCTTT. The V call is TRBV19, the J call TRBJ1-1; 12 bases map to TRBD1. CDR3 size: 17 residues. Germline CDR1 LNHDA, CDR2 SQIVND (reference sequence). V was clipped by 4 bases and J by 10 bases; unmatched bases: 16.

This chain connects TRBV28 to TRBJ2-5, with TRBD2 matching 12 bases. Germline V gene data show CDR1 as MDHEN and CDR2 as SYDVKM. This CDR3 is built from 16 residues. V shed 4 bases and J 5 bases; nucleotides not matched to a gene: 8. Written as DNA, the CDR3 is TGTGCCAGCAGTTCTAGCGGGAGGGCCTATCACGAGACCCAGTACTTC. Residues: CASSSSGRAYHETQYF.

The V call is TRBV29-1, the J call TRBJ1-1, with D uncertain. Trimming took 6 bases from V and 0 from J, leaving 11 bases between them. The length of the CDR3 is 13 residues. Germline CDR1 SQVTM, CDR2 ANQGSEA. The CDR3 region is CSVAQVMNTEAFF. The CDR3, as DNA: TGCAGCGTCGCGCAGGTCATGAACACTGAAGCTTTCTTT.

A single count supports this clone. This chain uses TRBV9 with TRBJ1-2; D call uncertain. V lost 4 bases to trimming and J lost 14 bases, with 6 bases between them. This CDR3 has 8 amino acids. Germline V gives CDR1 SGDLS, CDR2 YYNGEE. CDR3 loop: CASSPMTF. The CDR3 DNA sequence: TGTGCCAGCAGCCCGATGACCTTC. The variable domain in full, with the rest retrieved from reference TRBV9 and TRBJ1-2, is DSGVTQTPKHLITATGQRVTLRCSPRSGDLSVYWYQQSLDQGLQFLIQYYNGEERAKGNILERFSAQQFPDLHSELNLSSLELGDSALYFCASSPMTFGSGTRLTVV.

The chain has TRBV6-2 or TRBV6-3 and TRBJ1-1; D uncertain. The germline CDR1 and CDR2 sequences are MNHEY and SVGEGT. The V and J ends lost 5 bases and 2 bases respectively, with 15 bases between them. CDR3 length: 15 residues. The CDR3 DNA reads as TGTGCCAGCAGTACGACGACTTGGAGAAACACTGAAGCTTTCTTT. Encoded protein: CASSTTTWRNTEAFF.

This clone appeared a single time. The V and J genes are TRBV7-2 and TRBJ1-1; D gene unclear. CDR1 and CDR2 from the germline V gene are SGHTA and FQGNSA. The V gene lost 2 bases and the J gene lost 11 bases, with 9 bases spanning the gap. The CDR3 has 11 amino acids. CDR3 sequence reads: CASSLKSSAFF. CDR3 sequence (DNA): TGTGCCAGCAGCTTAAAGTCCAGTGCTTTCTTT. Together with reference TRBV7-2 and TRBJ1-1, the CDR3 gives the full variable domain: GAGVSQSPSNKVTEKGKDVELRCDPISGHTALYWYRQSLGQGLEFLIYFQGNSAPDKSGLPSDRFSAERTGGSVSTLTIQRTQQEDSAVYLCASSLKSSAFFGQGTRLTVV.

The V and J genes are TRBV12-5 and TRBJ1-1; 11 nucleotides agree with TRBD1. The germline gives CDR1 LGHNT, CDR2 FRNRAP. V dropped 6 bases and J dropped 1; count of bases not matched to a gene: 7. This CDR3 spans 16 amino acids. The CDR3 nucleotides are TGTGCTAGTGGGGCCGGGACAGGGGGTTCGAACACTGAAGCTTTCTTT. This encodes CASGAGTGGSNTEAFF.